This is a list of T cell receptor beta chains from one sample in a study of PD-1 blockade in classical Hodgkin lymphoma. The repertoire was sequenced with immunoSEQ multiplex PCR; TCRdb's copy has only in-frame clones and lacks some. The table has around 65,000 clones, 75% to 90% seen once. The source was peripheral blood mononuclear cells (PBMCs), collected at baseline. These receptors originate from a human donor with classical Hodgkin lymphoma. The CDR3 runs from the conserved cysteine through the conserved F or W. A D gene is named only where the DNA matches it firmly. A clone size is listed for some rows: how often the clone was seen (once, few, many), or a class if it is expanded.

J gene	clone size	D gene	V gene	CDR3 DNA	CDR3 protein
TRBJ2-7	NA	NA	TRBV2	TGTGCCAGCACGACCTCCTACGAGCAGTACTTC	CASTTSYEQYF
TRBJ1-3	NA	TRBD1	TRBV18	TGTGCCAGCTCACCATCCACAGGGGGCAATGGAAACACCATATATTTT	CASSPSTGGNGNTIYF
TRBJ1-1	NA	TRBD1	TRBV5-1	TGCGCCAGCAGCTCCGGGACAGGGCGAAAGGGGACTGAAGCTTTCTTT	CASSSGTGRKGTEAFF
TRBJ1-1	NA	TRBD1	TRBV7-9	TGTGCCAGCAGCTTATCCGGGACAGGCAACACTGAAGCTTTCTTT	CASSLSGTGNTEAFF
TRBJ2-1	NA	NA	TRBV5-6	TGTGCCAGCAGCTTGGGTGTTAGGACCTCGCCCCTCTACAATGAGCAGTTCTTC	CASSLGVRTSPLYNEQFF
TRBJ2-4	NA	TRBD1	TRBV6-1	TGTGCCAGCAGTGCCCTGTCCCCCGGACAGGGGAGAGTCAAAAACATTCAGTACTTC	CASSALSPGQGRVKNIQYF
TRBJ2-1	few	NA	TRBV6-1	TGTGCCAGCAGTGCGGGGGCACAAGGTGGCAATGAGCAGTTCTTC	CASSAGAQGGNEQFF
TRBJ2-5	NA	NA	TRBV5-8	TGTGCCAGCAGCTTGGGGGGGGTAGAGACCCAGTACTTC	CASSLGGVETQYF
TRBJ1-1	once	NA	TRBV19	TGTGCCAGTAGTATCTGGGCCCAGGGGAAGGAGGGCACTGAAGCTTTCTTT	CASSIWAQGKEGTEAFF
TRBJ2-3	once	TRBD2	TRBV27	TGTGCCAGCAGCCCTTCGAGGACTAGTGGAGATACGCAGTATTTT	CASSPSRTSGDTQYF
TRBJ1-1	NA	NA	TRBV6-5	TGTGCCAGCAGTTACTGGAGGACCGCCTACACTGAAGCTTTCTTT	CASSYWRTAYTEAFF
TRBJ2-3	NA	NA	TRBV9	TGTGCCAGCAGCGTATGGGAGGGGGCCGGCACAGATACGCAGTATTTT	CASSVWEGAGTDTQYF
TRBJ2-7	NA	NA	TRBV6-1	TGTGCCAGCAATCTTTCCGGGGGAGCCGAGCAGTACTTC	CASNLSGGAEQYF
TRBJ1-6	NA	NA	TRBV5-1	TGCGCCAGCAGCGATATAGGGGATTCACCCCTCCACTTT	CASSDIGDSPLHF
TRBJ1-1	once	NA	TRBV16	TGTGCCAGCAGCCTAGGCGTGAACACTGAAGCTTTCTTT	CASSLGVNTEAFF
TRBJ2-1	NA	NA	TRBV6-4	TGTGCCAGCAGTCCAGGGTTCCCTCCCTACAATGAGCAGTTCTTC	CASSPGFPPYNEQFF
TRBJ2-3	NA	NA	TRBV15	TGTGCCACCAGCAGGTTAATCGACCCGCAGTATTTT	CATSRLIDPQYF
TRBJ2-7	NA	NA	TRBV2	TGTGCCAGCAGCGGCCGGGACTCCTACGAGCAGTACTTC	CASSGRDSYEQYF
TRBJ1-1	NA	NA	TRBV19	TGTGCCAGTAGTATTGGGGGGGCCAAGAACACTGAAGCTTTCTTT	CASSIGGAKNTEAFF
TRBJ1-6	NA	NA	TRBV15	TGTGCCACCAGCAGGGAACTTAGCTCCTATAATTCACCCCTCCACTTT	CATSRELSSYNSPLHF
TRBJ1-1	NA	TRBD1	TRBV19	TGTGCCAGTAGTACCGACAGGGACACTGAAGCTTTCTTT	CASSTDRDTEAFF
TRBJ2-5	NA	NA	TRBV5-1	TGCGCCAGCAGCCAAACCGCTAGCGAACAAGAGACCCAGTACTTC	CASSQTASEQETQYF
TRBJ1-2	NA	TRBD1	TRBV2	TGTGCCAGCAGTCACCGTAACAGGGGCCGGACTCTCAATGGCTACACCTTC	CASSHRNRGRTLNGYTF
TRBJ1-2	NA	TRBD1	TRBV5-6	TGTGCCAGCAGCTTGTCTGGACAGGGCTATGGCTACACCTTC	CASSLSGQGYGYTF
TRBJ1-2	once	NA	TRBV14	TGTGCCAGCAGCCAACGGTTTTTCGTCGCCCGCGCGTTCTATGGCTACACCTTC	CASSQRFFVARAFYGYTF
TRBJ2-7	once	TRBD1	TRBV19	TGTGCCAGTAGTACCGGACAGGGAACTTACTACGAGCAGTACTTC	CASSTGQGTYYEQYF
TRBJ1-3	NA	NA	TRBV28	TGTGCCAGCAGTTTTGCCGGGACAACATATTTT	CASSFAGTTYF
TRBJ2-5	NA	TRBD1	TRBV15	TGCGCCACCAGCGATTCCGGGACAGCAGCAGAGACCCAGTACTTC	CATSDSGTAAETQYF
TRBJ2-1	NA	TRBD1	TRBV19	TGTGCCAGTAGACGGGACAGGGGGAACAATGAGCAGTTCTTC	CASRRDRGNNEQFF
TRBJ2-5	NA	NA	TRBV29-1	TGCAGCGTTGAGGGGGGAGAGACCCAGTACTTC	CSVEGGETQYF
TRBJ2-1	NA	NA	TRBV27	TGTGCCAGCCACTTAACTGGGGACACAAATGAGCAGTTCTTC	CASHLTGDTNEQFF
TRBJ2-5	NA	NA	TRBV6-5	TGTGCCAGCAGCCCAGGGAGGCAAGAGACCCAGTACTTC	CASSPGRQETQYF
TRBJ1-6	NA	NA	TRBV6-5	TGTGCCAGCAGTTACGACGTACGGGATGCACCCCTCCACTTT	CASSYDVRDAPLHF
TRBJ1-1	NA	NA	TRBV19	TGTGCCAGTAGTAAGGGCCGGGACATCAAGAACACTGAAGCTTTCTTT	CASSKGRDIKNTEAFF
TRBJ2-6	NA	NA	TRBV7-2	TGTGCCAGCAGCTTATTGGACATCGCCATCTCTGGGGCCAACGTCCTGACTTTC	CASSLLDIAISGANVLTF
TRBJ2-1	medium-sized	NA	TRBV18	TGTGCCAGCTCACCACCGAAAGGGCCCTACAATGAGCAGTTCTTC	CASSPPKGPYNEQFF
TRBJ2-5	NA	TRBD2	TRBV4-2	TGTGCCAGCAGCCAAGTTCTCCACCAGCCTAGCCGGGAGGGAGAGACCCAGTACTTC	CASSQVLHQPSREGETQYF
TRBJ2-2	NA	NA	TRBV11-3	TGTGCCAGCAGCTTAGCCTCATCTTTCGGGGTTGGCACCGGGGAGCTGTTTTTT	CASSLASSFGVGTGELFF
TRBJ2-2	medium-sized	NA	TRBV4-2	TGTGCCAGCAGCCAAGACACCGGGGAGCTGTTTTTT	CASSQDTGELFF
TRBJ1-1	NA	NA	TRBV28	TGTGCCAGCAGTTTATTGGTGAACACTGAAGCTTTCTTT	CASSLLVNTEAFF
TRBJ2-7	NA	NA	TRBV5-4	TGTGCCAGCAGCTCGACAGACCACTACGAGCAGTACTTC	CASSSTDHYEQYF
TRBJ1-3	NA	NA	TRBV25-1	TGTGCCAGCAGTGGGGTTGGAAACACCATATATTTT	CASSGVGNTIYF
TRBJ1-5	NA	NA	TRBV2	TGTGCCAGCAGTCCCCGGGTTGTACAGCCCCAGCATTTT	CASSPRVVQPQHF
TRBJ1-3	NA	NA	TRBV6-6	TGTGCCAGCAGCCTACCACCAAGCTCTGGAAACACCATATATTTT	CASSLPPSSGNTIYF
TRBJ2-7	NA	NA	TRBV6-5	TGTGCCAGCAGTTCAGGAGGCGAGCAGTACTTC	CASSSGGEQYF
TRBJ2-1	NA	NA	TRBV10-3	TGTGCCATCAGTGAGTCGATGTCCGGCCGGAGTGAGCAGTTCTTC	CAISESMSGRSEQFF
TRBJ2-5	NA	NA	TRBV11-1	TGTGCCAGCAGCTTACACGAGACCCAGTACTTC	CASSLHETQYF
TRBJ1-5	NA	NA	TRBV11-3	TGTGCCAGCAGCCAATGGGGCTCTATTCGCAATCAGCCCCAGCATTTT	CASSQWGSIRNQPQHF